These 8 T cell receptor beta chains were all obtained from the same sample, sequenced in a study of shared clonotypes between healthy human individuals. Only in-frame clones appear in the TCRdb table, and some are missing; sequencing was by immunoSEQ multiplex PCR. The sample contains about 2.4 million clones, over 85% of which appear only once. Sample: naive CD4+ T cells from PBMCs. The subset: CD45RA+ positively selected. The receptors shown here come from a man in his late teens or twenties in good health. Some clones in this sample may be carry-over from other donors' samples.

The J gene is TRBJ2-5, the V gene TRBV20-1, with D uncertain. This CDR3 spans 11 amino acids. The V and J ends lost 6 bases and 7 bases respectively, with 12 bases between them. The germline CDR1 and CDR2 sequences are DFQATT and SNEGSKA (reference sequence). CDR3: CSATSRRTQYF. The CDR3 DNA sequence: TGCAGTGCCACTTCGCGTCGGACCCAGTACTTC.

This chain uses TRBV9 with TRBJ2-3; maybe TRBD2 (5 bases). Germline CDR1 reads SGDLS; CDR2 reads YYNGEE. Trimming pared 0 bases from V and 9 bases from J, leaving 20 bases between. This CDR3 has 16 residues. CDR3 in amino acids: CASSVAPLAGARTQYF. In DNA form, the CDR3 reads TGTGCCAGCAGCGTAGCTCCCCTAGCAGGAGCCCGGACGCAGTATTTT.

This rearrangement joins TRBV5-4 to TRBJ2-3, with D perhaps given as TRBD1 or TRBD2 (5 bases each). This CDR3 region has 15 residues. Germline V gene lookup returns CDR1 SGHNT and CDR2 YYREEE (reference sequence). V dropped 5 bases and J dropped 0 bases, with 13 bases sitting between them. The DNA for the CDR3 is TGTGCCAGCAGGGCAGGGACGTCCAGCACAGATACGCAGTATTTT. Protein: CASRAGTSSTDTQYF.

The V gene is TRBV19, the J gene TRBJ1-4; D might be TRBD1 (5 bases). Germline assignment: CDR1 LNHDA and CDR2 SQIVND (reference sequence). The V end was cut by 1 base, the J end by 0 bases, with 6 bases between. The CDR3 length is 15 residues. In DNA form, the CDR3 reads TGTGCCAGTAGTATAGGGACAACAACTAATGAAAAACTGTTTTTT. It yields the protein CASSIGTTTNEKLFF.

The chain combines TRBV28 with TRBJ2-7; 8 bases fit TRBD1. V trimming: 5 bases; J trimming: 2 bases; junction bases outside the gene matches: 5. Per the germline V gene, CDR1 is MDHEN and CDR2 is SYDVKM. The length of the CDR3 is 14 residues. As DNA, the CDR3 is TGTGCCAGCAGTCCCAGGGGGCGACCCTACGAGCAGTACTTC. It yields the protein CASSPRGRPYEQYF.

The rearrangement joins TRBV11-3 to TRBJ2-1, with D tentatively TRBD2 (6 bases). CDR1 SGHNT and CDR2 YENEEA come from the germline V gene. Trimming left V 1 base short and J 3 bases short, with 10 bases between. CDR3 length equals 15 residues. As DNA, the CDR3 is TGTGCCAGCAGCTTAGGGGACTTCGACTACAATGAGCAGTTCTTC. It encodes CASSLGDFDYNEQFF.

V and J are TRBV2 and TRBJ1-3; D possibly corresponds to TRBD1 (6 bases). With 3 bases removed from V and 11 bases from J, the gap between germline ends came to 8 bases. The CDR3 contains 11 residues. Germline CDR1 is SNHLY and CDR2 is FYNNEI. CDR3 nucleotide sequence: TGTGCCAGCAGTGATCAGGGGTCCATATATTTT. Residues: CASSDQGSIYF.

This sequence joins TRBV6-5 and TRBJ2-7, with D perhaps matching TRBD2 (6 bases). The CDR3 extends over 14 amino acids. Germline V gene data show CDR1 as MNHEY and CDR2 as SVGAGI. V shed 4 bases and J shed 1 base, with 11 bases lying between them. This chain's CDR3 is CASSSPLASYEQYF. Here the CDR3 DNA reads TGTGCCAGCAGTTCCCCTCTAGCGTCCTACGAGCAGTACTTC.